This TCR beta chain was obtained from a study of blood T cell repertoires in COVID-19. For the study at large: Donors in the United States, Italy and Spain gave samples during acute or convalescent COVID-19.

Source study methods: Quantification of nucleated cells was approximated via reference gene primer amplification. This table comes from immunoSEQ multiplex PCR, and its TCRdb copy is limited to in-frame clones, with some not included. That table supplies the V and J calls and clone size; D and trimming were determined from the DNA. In the table there are approximately 76,000 clones, around nine tenths of which are singletons. Note on this clone: The sample holds other DNA sequences that translate to the same CDR3.

This CDR3 is 16 amino acids long. The germline V gene has CDR1 SGHTA and CDR2 FQGNSA. The V and J ends lost 2 bases and 1 base, in that order; junction bases with no gene match: 1. This chain connects TRBV7-2 to TRBJ2-3, with TRBD2 matching over 12 bases. The sequence was collected from a woman in her sixties or seventies with acute or convalescent COVID-19. What was sequenced was peripheral blood. The DNA for the CDR3 is TGTGCCAGCAGCTTAAGACTAGCGGGGGGCACAGATACGCAGTATTTT. This translates into CASSLRLAGGTDTQYF.